One sample yielded the 30 T cell receptor beta chains listed below, sequenced in a study of T cell repertoires in cytomegalovirus infection. TCRdb re-called the reads with MiXCR, one entry per CDR3 protein. Of over 250,000 distinct CDR3 sequences in the sample, under 25% are singletons; the top ten hold roughly a fifth. Their antigen targets remain unknown. The sample was cultured PBMCs, taken from culture after CMV antigen stimulation. Source of these receptors: a human donor in good health (CMV status not recorded). Some clones in this sample may be carry-over from other donors' samples.

The rearrangement joins TRBV12-3 or TRBV12-4 to TRBJ1-5; D not certain. This CDR3 is 14 amino acids long. The V and J ends lost 0 bases and 3 bases respectively, with 6 bases between them. The CDR3 coding sequence is TGTGCCAGCAGTTTAGCCCGAACCAATCAGCCCCAGCATTTT. This gives the protein CASSLARTNQPQHF.

This clonotype was counted at least ten times. Here the CDR3 reads CASSQESAGYNEQFF. The CDR3 DNA reads TGTGCCAGCAGCCAAGAGTCAGCGGGATACAATGAGCAGTTCTTC. The V gene is TRBV4-2, the J gene TRBJ2-1; 7 nucleotides align to TRBD2. This CDR3 region has 15 residues. Germline CDR1 reads LGHNA; CDR2 reads YNFKEQ. With 0 bases clipped from V and 4 bases from J, the junction kept 3 bases outside the gene matches.

CDR3 coding DNA: TGTGCCAGCAGCTTCGGGGCTAGCACAGATACGCAGTATTTT. Protein product: CASSFGASTDTQYF. This chain connects TRBV7-2 to TRBJ2-3; the D call may be TRBD1 or TRBD2 (5 bases each). Per germline, CDR1 SGHTA and CDR2 FQGNSA. The CDR3 has 14 residues. V shed 3 bases and J shed 0 bases, with 7 bases lying between them.

This clonotype was seen at least ten times. The rearrangement uses TRBV28 and TRBJ2-3, with 8 nucleotides matching TRBD2. This CDR3 has 15 amino acids. V lost 2 bases and J lost 4; bases outside the gene matches: 5. Germline V gene data show CDR1 as MDHEN and CDR2 as SYDVKM. The CDR3 DNA reads as TGTGCCAGCAGTTTACTCTCGCGGGAGGCAGATACGCAGTATTTT. Translation gives CASSLLSREADTQYF. Combining the CDR3 with reference TRBV28 and TRBJ2-3 gives the whole variable domain DVKVTQSSRYLVKRTGEKVFLECVQDMDHENMFWYRQDPGLGLRLIYFSYDVKMKEKGDIPEGYSVSREKKERFSLILESASTNQTSMYLCASSLLSREADTQYFGPGTRLTVL.

This clonotype has just a few counts. The chain carries TRBV27 and TRBJ2-1; 8 nucleotides line up with TRBD2. There are 13 residues in the CDR3. Trimming took 6 bases from V and 9 from J; bases not matched to a gene: 7. Germline values: CDR1 MNHEY, CDR2 SMNVEV (reference sequence). The CDR3 protein is CASRGLDAGEQFF. CDR3 sequence (DNA): TGTGCCAGCAGGGGACTAGATGCGGGTGAGCAGTTCTTC.

The chain links TRBV24-1 to TRBJ2-1; 15 bases align to TRBD2. The V gene end was trimmed by 2 bases and the J gene end by 8 bases; junction bases not matched to a gene: 15. The CDR3 has 20 residues. CDR1 and CDR2 from the germline V gene are KGHDR and SFDVKD. The CDR3 region has the DNA TGTGCCACCAGTGATTCGGGCAGCACCGGGACTAGCGGGAGGAAGGATGAGCAGTTCTTC. Translated, it gives CATSDSGSTGTSGRKDEQFF.

This clonotype has a count of ten or more. This rearrangement joins TRBV7-2 to TRBJ2-5; 7 bases map to TRBD1. The CDR3 consists of 16 residues. The V gene end was trimmed by 2 bases and the J gene end by 1 base; junction bases not matched to a gene: 7. Germline values: CDR1 SGHTA, CDR2 FQGNSA. The CDR3 sequence is CASSLSLWDSQETQYF. DNA of the CDR3: TGTGCCAGCAGCTTAAGTTTGTGGGACAGCCAAGAGACCCAGTACTTC. The full variable domain, completed using reference TRBV7-2 and TRBJ2-5, is GAGVSQSPSNKVTEKGKDVELRCDPISGHTALYWYRQSLGQGLEFLIYFQGNSAPDKSGLPSDRFSAERTGGSVSTLTIQRTQQEDSAVYLCASSLSLWDSQETQYFGPGTRLLVL.

V and J are TRBV20-1 and TRBJ2-1; 16 bases match TRBD2. This CDR3 region has 19 residues. The J segment lost 8 bases and the V segment lost 1 base, leaving 14 bases of the junction unmatched. Looked up from germline, CDR1 is DFQATT and CDR2 is SNEGSKA (reference sequence). The CDR3 DNA follows: TGCAGTGCTAGAGCCTCGGGACTAGCGGGAGGGCGATCAGTCTATGAGCAGTTCTTC. Translated, it gives CSARASGLAGGRSVYEQFF.

This clonotype appeared many times. The chain combines TRBV19 with TRBJ2-3; the match to TRBD2 covers 8 bases. Germline V lookup: CDR1 LNHDA, CDR2 SQIVND (reference sequence). The V and J ends lost 7 bases and 4 bases, in that order; junction bases with no gene match: 13. The CDR3 extends over 16 amino acids. CDR3 in DNA: TGTGCCAGTAAACCGGGACTAGTGAGTCCCTCAGATACGCAGTATTTT. Protein sequence: CASKPGLVSPSDTQYF.

This chain joins TRBV25-1 and TRBJ1-3; weak D call: TRBD1 (5 bases). Trimming took 2 bases from V and 0 from J, leaving 17 bases between them. The CDR3 has 18 residues. The germline CDR1 and CDR2 sequences are MGHDK and SYGVNS. The CDR3 protein is CASSERMFGQGSGNTIYF. CDR3 coding DNA: TGTGCCAGCAGTGAAAGAATGTTTGGTCAGGGCTCTGGAAACACCATATATTTT.

This clonotype has a count of ten or more. The V gene is TRBV12-3 or TRBV12-4, the J gene TRBJ1-2; tentatively, D is TRBD1 (5 bases). The CDR3 runs to 13 residues. Trimming removed 8 bases from V and 3 bases from J, with 13 bases in between. The CDR3 DNA is TGTGCCAGCGGACAACAGGCTTACTATGGCTACACCTTC. Its protein is CASGQQAYYGYTF.

This clonotype was counted a single time. The chain couples TRBV15 to TRBJ1-5; D is undetermined. This CDR3 spans 14 amino acids. Germline assignment: CDR1 LNHNV and CDR2 YYDKDF (reference sequence). Trimming left V 5 bases short and J 6 bases short, with 14 bases between. The CDR3 DNA is TGTGCCACCAGCCCGTCTTCGTCGGGTCAGCCCCAGCATTTT. It encodes CATSPSSSGQPQHF.

This clonotype was seen ten or more times. The chain uses TRBV7-2 and TRBJ1-6; a weak D match, TRBD1 (5 bases). With 5 bases removed from V and 5 bases from J, the gap between germline ends came to 19 bases. Germline V lookup: CDR1 SGHTA, CDR2 FQGNSA. The CDR3 sequence is 17 residues long. The CDR3 sequence: CASSRMIRDVDNSPLHF. The CDR3 DNA is TGTGCCAGCAGCCGAATGATCCGGGACGTAGATAATTCACCCCTCCACTTT.

The table lists this clonotype with many counts. V and J are TRBV7-2 and TRBJ1-1, with a weak D call TRBD1 (6 bases). Germline CDR1 is SGHTA and CDR2 is FQGNSA. The CDR3 is 14 amino acids. V lost 2 bases to trimming and J lost 11 bases, with 18 bases between them. CDR3 sequence reads: CASSLSGQGRYAFF. The CDR3 bases are TGTGCCAGCAGCTTATCAGGGCAGGGGCGGTATGCTTTCTTT.

This clonotype was counted many times. V is TRBV7-2 and J is TRBJ1-1; 8 bases agree with TRBD1. From germline, CDR1 is SGHTA and CDR2 FQGNSA. The CDR3 has 15 amino acids. Trimming removed 2 bases from V and 7 bases from J; junction bases left unmatched: 9. The CDR3 region is CASSLQPGQAVEAFF. The CDR3, as DNA: TGTGCCAGCAGCTTACAACCGGGACAGGCTGTTGAAGCTTTCTTT.

Comment on this clonotype: One junction end disagrees with the germline gene, perhaps due to a read error. The genes are TRBV4-3 and TRBJ1-4; D gene ambiguous. The CDR3 runs to 12 residues. In germline, CDR1 is LGHNA, CDR2 YSLEER. The CDR3 sequence is CASRQGREKLFF. Written as DNA, the CDR3 is TGCGCCAGCAGACAAGGGAGGGAAAAACTGTTTTTT.

The table lists this clonotype with a count of one. This may come from a read error, since a much larger clone is one base off. This chain joins TRBV7-9 and TRBJ1-1, with unresolved D. This CDR3 comprises 12 residues. Trimming removed 7 bases at V and 10 bases at J, with 16 bases between. Germline V CDR1 and CDR2: SEHNR, FQNEAQ (reference sequence). The CDR3 DNA follows: TGTGCCAGCACTCAAAATGTGCGGGGAGCTTTCTTT. It specifies CASTQNVRGAFF.

This clonotype showed up just a few times. This chain links TRBV7-2 with TRBJ2-1; 11 bases match TRBD2. The germline V gene has CDR1 SGHTA and CDR2 FQGNSA. This CDR3 is 18 amino acids long. V gave up 2 bases and J gave up 1 base; unmatched junction bases: 7. CDR3 in amino acids: CASSLLGGTSGSYNEQFF. CDR3 bases: TGTGCCAGCAGCTTATTGGGCGGGACTAGCGGTTCCTACAATGAGCAGTTCTTC.

The rearrangement links TRBV20-1 to TRBJ2-1; either TRBD1 or TRBD2 may supply D (5 bases each). Germline V gene lookup returns CDR1 DFQATT and CDR2 SNEGSKA (reference sequence). The V end lost 0 bases, the J end lost 4 bases, and 13 bases lay between the germline ends. This CDR3 comprises 15 residues. Here the CDR3 reads CSAREGVRAYNEQFF. The CDR3 DNA follows: TGCAGTGCTAGAGAGGGGGTCAGGGCGTACAATGAGCAGTTCTTC.

The chain links TRBV11-3 to TRBJ2-6, with D perhaps being TRBD1 or TRBD2 (5 bases each). The V end was cut by 0 bases, the J end by 0 bases, with 9 bases between. The CDR3 totals 17 residues. Germline V lookup: CDR1 SGHNT, CDR2 YENEEA. The CDR3 here is CASSLDGGSSGANVLTF. CDR3 in DNA: TGTGCCAGCAGCTTAGATGGGGGAAGCTCTGGGGCCAACGTCCTGACTTTC.

The chain combines TRBV5-6 with TRBJ1-2; 7 bases are a match to TRBD1. Losses at the gene ends were 5 bases for V and 6 bases for J; bases not matched to a gene: 13. Germline lookup yields CDR1 SGHDT and CDR2 YYEEEE. CDR3 size: 15 residues. The CDR3 reads CASRETGAGVDGYTF. The DNA of the CDR3 is TGTGCCAGCAGAGAAACAGGGGCTGGTGTGGATGGCTACACCTTC.

In its sample, this clonotype was seen a few times. In DNA form, the CDR3 reads TGCAGCGGGACGAGTCCCCTGAACACTGAAGCTTTCTTT. It translates to CSGTSPLNTEAFF. The chain has TRBV29-1 and TRBJ1-1, with unresolved D. CDR1 and CDR2 (germline): SQVTM, ANQGSEA. The germline V and J ends were trimmed by 7 bases and 0 bases, with 12 bases remaining between them. The CDR3 spans 13 residues.

The V gene is TRBV29-1, the J gene TRBJ2-2; the match to TRBD1 covers 8 bases. V shed 7 bases and J 7 bases; nucleotides not matched to a gene: 11. This CDR3 has 14 amino acids. Per germline, CDR1 SQVTM and CDR2 ANQGSEA. The CDR3 is CSGTDRGYDGELFF. Written as DNA, the CDR3 is TGCAGCGGAACCGACAGGGGATATGACGGGGAGCTGTTTTTT.

The rearrangement links TRBV11-2 to TRBJ2-7; no reliable D call. CDR1 is SGHAT and CDR2 is FQNNGV in the germline V gene. V was cut by 1 base and J by 5 bases, with 6 bases left in between. The CDR3 runs 12 residues. The DNA for the CDR3 is TGTGCCAGCAGCTTAGTCAGCGACGAGCAGTACGTC. Translating it yields CASSLVSDEQYV.

The rearrangement uses TRBV6-2 or TRBV6-3 and TRBJ1-5; D ambiguous. Trimming shortened V by 0 bases and J by 3 bases, and 15 bases separated the two germline ends. Germline-derived CDR1 and CDR2 are MNHEY and SVGEGT. CDR3 length: 17 amino acids. CDR3 residues: CASSYSIPGINNQPQHF. In DNA, the CDR3 is TGTGCCAGCAGTTACTCCATCCCCGGGATCAACAATCAGCCCCAGCATTTT.

The CDR3 spells CASSLQRRTDTQYF. CDR3 DNA: TGTGCCAGCAGCTTGCAGCGGCGCACAGATACGCAGTATTTT. The J gene is TRBJ2-3, the V gene TRBV7-2; tentatively, D is TRBD2 (5 bases). V gave up 3 bases and J gave up 1 base, with 8 bases separating them. This CDR3 spans 14 amino acids. Germline CDR1 and CDR2: SGHTA and FQGNSA.

The sample holds a few counts of this clonotype. The chain links TRBV6-1 to TRBJ1-2; maybe TRBD1 (5 bases). CDR1 MNHNS and CDR2 SASEGT come from the germline V gene. Trimming removed 5 bases from V and 9 bases from J, with 16 bases in between. The CDR3 is 13 residues long. The CDR3, as DNA: TGTGCCAGCAGTCGGGACGGATTATGGAGCTACACCTTC. Translated, it gives CASSRDGLWSYTF.

This clonotype was observed many times. The rearrangement uses TRBV7-2 and TRBJ1-4; 10 bases are a match to TRBD1. J was trimmed by 5 bases and V by 5 bases; bases with no gene match: 5. The CDR3 is made up of 15 amino acids. Germline CDR1 and CDR2: SGHTA and FQGNSA. The CDR3 DNA reads TGTGCCAGCAGCCGGGACAGGGGCTGGAATGAAAAACTGTTTTTT. Its translation: CASSRDRGWNEKLFF.

The chain links TRBV12-3 or TRBV12-4 to TRBJ1-1; 10 bases agree with TRBD1. The CDR3 sequence is 17 residues long. J gave up 1 base and V 5 bases, and 10 bases lay outside the gene matches. The CDR3 is CASSPKGQGWRNTEAFF. CDR3 bases: TGTGCCAGCAGTCCGAAGGGACAGGGGTGGAGGAACACTGAAGCTTTCTTT.

This clonotype was recorded a few times. The chain combines TRBV20-1 with TRBJ1-4, with TRBD1 identical over 8 bases. The V segment lost 3 bases and the J segment 8 bases; nucleotides outside the gene matches: 5. There are 13 residues in the CDR3. Germline V gene data show CDR1 as DFQATT and CDR2 as SNEGSKA (reference sequence). CDR3 in amino acids: CSASTGGGEKLFF. CDR3 DNA: TGCAGTGCTAGCACAGGGGGAGGGGAAAAACTGTTTTTT.